Below, 8 T cell receptor beta chains from the same sample are listed, as sequenced in a study of blood T cell repertoires in COVID-19. The method was immunoSEQ multiplex PCR; TCRdb's version includes in-frame clones alone and lacks a portion of them. The sample contains roughly 120,000 clones, around four fifths of which appear only once. The specimen was peripheral blood. Source of these receptors: a man under 40 with acute or convalescent COVID-19.

The chain is built from TRBV4-1 and TRBJ1-2; TRBD1 agrees at 9 bases. This CDR3 is 16 amino acids long. Trimming took 4 bases from V and 5 from J; bases not matched to a gene: 11. Germline-derived CDR1 and CDR2 are MGHRA and YSYEKL. CDR3 amino acids: CASSLLPGQGPYGYTF. The CDR3 nucleotides read TGCGCCAGCAGCCTACTACCGGGACAGGGACCGTATGGCTACACCTTC.

The chain carries TRBV25-1 and TRBJ2-1; 10 positions agree with TRBD2. V shed 7 bases and J 5 bases; nucleotides not matched to a gene: 5. Per germline, CDR1 MGHDK and CDR2 SYGVNS. The CDR3 length is 14 residues. The CDR3 DNA is TGTGCCAGCAAACTAGCGGGAACCCACAATGAGCAGTTCTTC. Protein product: CASKLAGTHNEQFF.

This chain joins TRBV7-2 and TRBJ2-3; 12 nucleotides line up with TRBD2. Trimming cost V 5 bases and J 3 bases; bases outside gene matches: 6. CDR3 length equals 16 residues. Per germline, CDR1 SGHTA and CDR2 FQGNSA. The CDR3 loop reads CASSASGRAGTDTQYF. CDR3 sequence (DNA): TGTGCCAGCAGCGCTAGCGGGAGGGCCGGTACAGATACGCAGTATTTT.

This clone has a single count. This CDR3 is also generated by other DNA sequences in the sample. The V gene is TRBV13, the J gene TRBJ1-2; D might be TRBD1 (5 bases). The ends were cut back, 0 bases at V and 5 bases at J, with 13 bases in the middle. The V gene's germline CDR1 is PRHDT and CDR2 FYEKMQ (reference sequence). This CDR3 comprises 15 residues. CDR3 protein: CASSLGRGGGYGYTF. CDR3 nucleotides: TGTGCCAGCAGCTTAGGCCGCGGGGGTGGTTATGGCTACACCTTC.

The CDR3 DNA is TGTGCCAGCAGCTTAAAGTTGGGCAGCTCCTACGAGCAGTACGTC. Its protein is CASSLKLGSSYEQYV. V usage is TRBV7-2 and J usage is TRBJ2-7; D gene uncertain. CDR1 is SGHTA and CDR2 is FQGNSA in the germline V gene. Trimming removed 2 bases from V and 0 bases from J, with 11 bases in between. CDR3 size: 15 residues.

This rearrangement joins TRBV7-2 to TRBJ2-1; TRBD2 matches 10 bases. J gave up 8 bases and V 4 bases, and 8 bases lay outside the gene matches. Germline-derived CDR1 and CDR2 are SGHTA and FQGNSA. This CDR3 contains 15 residues. The DNA of the CDR3 is TGTGCCAGCAGCTCGAGGACTAGCGGTCGCGATGAGCAGTTCTTC. Translated: CASSSRTSGRDEQFF.

The gene calls are TRBV5-1 and TRBJ2-1, with 10 bases that match TRBD2. Unmatched junction bases numbered 5, after V lost 0 bases and J lost 5 bases. The germline V gene encodes CDR1 SGHRS and CDR2 YFSETQ. The CDR3 sequence is 16 residues long. In DNA form, the CDR3 reads TGCGCCAGCAGCTTGGTTTGGACTAGCGGCCACAATGAGCAGTTCTTC. Translation gives CASSLVWTSGHNEQFF.

The chain links TRBV7-8 to TRBJ2-2; no firm D call. This CDR3 has 14 amino acids. Between the trimmed V and J ends, which lost 5 bases and 5 bases, there was a span of 12 bases. Germline V lookup: CDR1 SGHVS, CDR2 FQNEAQ. The CDR3 DNA follows: TGTGCCAGCAGCCTCCTGACTTTTACCGGGGAGCTGTTTTTT. Residues: CASSLLTFTGELFF.